The following is a T cell receptor (beta chain) sequence with its context. The data are from a study of control samples from healthy donors and cancer patients. The repertoire was sequenced with immunoSEQ multiplex PCR; TCRdb's copy has only in-frame clones and lacks some. The sample carries roughly 160,000 clones, approximately 86% recorded once. Germline CDR1 is ENHRY and CDR2 is SYGVKD. V was shortened by 4 bases and J by 0 bases, with 7 bases between the two germline ends. The CDR3 has 14 residues. Input material: blood. The rearrangement links TRBV10-3 to TRBJ1-3; D ambiguous. This clonotype was sampled from a woman aged 25 to 39 in good health. The CDR3 bases are TGTGCCATCAGTGTAGGCTTCTCTGGAAACACCATATATTTT. This translates into CAISVGFSGNTIYF.